Following are 22 T cell receptor beta chains from one sample sequenced in a study of spatial heterogeneity in lung cancer (dated by TCRdb to 2018 to 2020). The time point label corresponds to: sample taken at primary tumor resection. TCR sequencing used whole RNA extracted from tumor and nontumor lung tissue, or from cryopreserved PBMC samples, without cell sorting. Library creation used 5' RACE. TCRdb shows the sequencer as NextSeq 500. Using fastp trimming at Q25 and MiXCR clonotype assembly, TCRdb reanalyzed the public sequencing data and kept in-frame beta chains. Every distinct CDR3 protein forms one entry, paired with its most common genes and DNA. The sample contains under 15,000 distinct CDR3 sequences, about 3.9% of them found a single time. The biggest ten clones account for less than 50% of the sample. The sample consisted of PBMCs, taken at surgery. Receptor source: a male donor with early-stage non-small cell lung cancer.

This clonotype was counted ten times or more. Being off target in a library aimed at alpha chains, this beta chain has a size of little meaning. V gene TRBV4-1 combines with J gene TRBJ1-1; 7 bases fit TRBD1. The germline CDR1 and CDR2 sequences are MGHRA and YSYEKL. J was trimmed by 6 bases and V by 4 bases; bases with no gene match: 14. This CDR3 has 16 residues. This CDR3 is CASSLTEGAGVSEAFF. The CDR3 bases are TGCGCCAGCAGCCTCACCGAGGGGGCGGGGGTCTCTGAAGCTTTCTTT.

In its sample, this clonotype was seen a few times. In a library made to pick up alpha chains, this beta chain is a stray read with a size that means little. The V and J genes are TRBV6-2 or TRBV6-3 and TRBJ1-5, with D uncertain. V lost 2 bases and J lost 0, with 2 bases in between. The CDR3 sequence is 13 residues long. Germline V gives CDR1 MNHEY, CDR2 SVGEGT. CDR3 residues: CASSYDSNQPQHF. CDR3 in DNA: TGTGCCAGCAGTTACGATAGCAATCAGCCCCAGCATTTT.

This clonotype was seen ten or more times. This beta chain was picked up by a library intended for alpha chains and is off target, so its count carries little meaning. This chain connects TRBV20-1 to TRBJ2-1; 7 positions agree with TRBD2. CDR3 length equals 13 residues. Germline V gene sequence: CDR1 DFQATT, CDR2 SNEGSKA (reference sequence). V was pared by 2 bases and J by 8 bases, with 6 bases of the junction left unmatched. The CDR3 protein is CSARSGGFDEQFF. Written as DNA, the CDR3 is TGCAGTGCTAGATCGGGAGGCTTCGATGAGCAGTTCTTC.

This clonotype is deemed medium-sized. This beta chain lies outside the target of a library built for alpha chains; its clone size means little. CDR3 nucleotides: TGTGCCAGCAGGTCGCACGTCTCCTACGAGCAGTACTTC. This sequence encodes CASRSHVSYEQYF. The V call is TRBV28, the J call TRBJ2-7; D is unclear. The CDR3 runs 13 residues. V was trimmed by 6 bases and J by 0 bases, leaving 9 bases between them. Germline V CDR1 and CDR2: MDHEN, SYDVKM. The full variable domain, with the rest looked up from reference TRBV28 and TRBJ2-7, is DVKVTQSSRYLVKRTGEKVFLECVQDMDHENMFWYRQDPGLGLRLIYFSYDVKMKEKGDIPEGYSVSREKKERFSLILESASTNQTSMYLCASRSHVSYEQYFGPGTRLTVT.

As to this clonotype: This beta chain lies outside the target of a library built for alpha chains; its clone size means little. The J gene is TRBJ1-5, the V gene TRBV20-1; D gene unclear. The germline V and J ends were trimmed by 3 bases and 3 bases, with 12 bases remaining between them. CDR3 length equals 14 residues. Germline assignment: CDR1 DFQATT and CDR2 SNEGSKA (reference sequence). This CDR3 reads CSARPAANNQPQHF. The CDR3 nucleotides are TGCAGTGCTAGGCCAGCAGCCAACAATCAGCCCCAGCATTTT.

This clonotype has ten or more counts. This beta chain came through as a stray read in a library set up for alpha chains, and its size says little. J is TRBJ2-2 and V is TRBV20-1; TRBD2 matches at 11 bases. Germline values: CDR1 DFQATT, CDR2 SNEGSKA (reference sequence). This CDR3 contains 13 residues. V dropped 3 bases and J dropped 7; count of bases not matched to a gene: 1. In DNA, the CDR3 is TGCAGTGCTAGTAGCGGGAGGGTCGGGGAGCTGTTTTTT. It encodes CSASSGRVGELFF.

This clonotype showed up many times. This beta chain is off target for a library built for alpha chains, so its abundance means little. The J gene is TRBJ2-3, the V gene TRBV7-3; D gene unclear. Germline CDR1 SGHTA, CDR2 FQGTGA. V dropped 2 bases and J dropped 0 bases, with 9 bases sitting between them. This CDR3 spans 15 amino acids. The CDR3 sequence is CASSLFGQSTDTQYF. In DNA form, the CDR3 reads TGTGCCAGCAGCTTATTCGGCCAGAGCACAGATACGCAGTATTTT.

This clonotype showed up many times. A library prepared for alpha chains yielded this beta chain as an off-target read; its size is of little meaning. The chain recombines TRBV18 with TRBJ1-1; D is undetermined. The CDR3 has 15 amino acids. Germline V gives CDR1 KGHSH, CDR2 LQKENI. V dropped 0 bases and J dropped 5 bases, with 13 bases sitting between them. CDR3 sequence reads: CASSPPESLPTEAFF. The DNA of the CDR3 is TGTGCCAGCTCACCACCCGAAAGCCTGCCTACTGAAGCTTTCTTT.

This clonotype appeared many times. Found in a library prepared for alpha chains, this beta chain is an off-target read, and its abundance has little meaning. V usage is TRBV10-3 and J usage is TRBJ2-1, with 10 bases aligning to TRBD2. V shed 8 bases and J 0 bases; nucleotides not matched to a gene: 7. CDR1 ENHRY and CDR2 SYGVKD come from the germline V gene. The CDR3 length is 16 residues. This CDR3 reads CAIRAGGLGSYNEQFF. In DNA form, the CDR3 reads TGTGCCATCCGAGCGGGAGGGTTGGGCTCCTACAATGAGCAGTTCTTC.

The sample holds many counts of this clonotype. Because this beta chain is a stray read in a library intended to capture alpha chains, its abundance should not be given much weight. The chain recombines TRBV7-2 with TRBJ2-1; D may be TRBD2 (5 bases). CDR3 length: 15 residues. Germline V gene lookup returns CDR1 SGHTA and CDR2 FQGNSA. Trimming took 1 base from V and 4 from J, leaving 11 bases between them. In DNA form, the CDR3 reads TGTGCCAGCAGCTTAGGGCCAGGAGGATACAATGAGCAGTTCTTC. This encodes CASSLGPGGYNEQFF.

Details on this clonotype: This beta chain is a stray sequence in a library constructed for alpha chains; its clone size is not meaningful. The chain joins TRBV13 to TRBJ2-7; no clear D gene. This CDR3 comprises 14 residues. V shed 2 bases and J shed 4 bases, with 12 bases lying between them. CDR1 is PRHDT, CDR2 FYEKMQ, per germline (reference sequence). The CDR3 DNA is TGTGCCAGCAGCTTAAGGATTAGCAGTTACGAGCAGTACTTC. It yields the protein CASSLRISSYEQYF. The variable domain in full, completed from reference TRBV13 and TRBJ2-7, reads AAGVIQSPRHLIKEKRETATLKCYPIPRHDTVYWYQQGPGQDPQFLISFYEKMQSDKGSIPDRFSAQQFSDYHSELNMSSLELGDSALYFCASSLRISSYEQYFGPGTRLTVT.

In this sample, this clonotype turned up many times. This beta chain is off target for a library built for alpha chains, so its abundance means little. This rearrangement joins TRBV2 to TRBJ2-5; D not resolved. Germline V gene lookup returns CDR1 SNHLY and CDR2 FYNNEI. The CDR3 loop spans 16 amino acids. V was clipped by 6 bases and J by 0 bases, with 17 bases between them. The CDR3: CASRILVGWNQETQYF. As DNA, the CDR3 is TGTGCCAGCAGGATATTGGTGGGCTGGAACCAAGAGACCCAGTACTTC.

Turning to this clonotype: The size of this beta chain means little, since it is a stray read in a library made for alpha chains. V and J are TRBV11-1 and TRBJ2-1, with TRBD2 matching over 11 bases. This CDR3 has 18 amino acids. After removal of 2 bases from V and 7 bases from J, the junction contained 13 bases not matched to a gene. Germline V gene lookup returns CDR1 SGHAT and CDR2 FQDESV (reference sequence). The CDR3 sequence is CASSLPFRLAGLRNEQFF. The CDR3 DNA is TGTGCCAGCAGCTTACCCTTCCGACTAGCGGGACTTCGTAATGAGCAGTTCTTC. The whole variable domain, filled in from reference TRBV11-1 and TRBJ2-1, reads EAEVAQSPRYKITEKSQAVAFWCDPISGHATLYWYRQILGQGPELLVQFQDESVVDDSQLPKDRFSAERLKGVDSTLKIQPAELGDSAMYLCASSLPFRLAGLRNEQFFGPGTRLTVL.

The table lists this clonotype with many counts. Since the library was made to target alpha chains, this beta chain is a stray read and its abundance is not meaningful. The rearrangement uses TRBV12-3 or TRBV12-4 and TRBJ2-3; 7 nucleotides align to TRBD2. Trimming cost V 3 bases and J 3 bases; bases outside gene matches: 9. The CDR3 is made up of 16 amino acids. CDR3: CASSFTAGVGTDTQYF. DNA of the CDR3: TGTGCCAGCAGTTTTACCGCGGGAGTGGGAACAGATACGCAGTATTTT.

This clonotype was picked up many times. Little can be read into the size of this beta chain, an off-target read in a library designed for alpha chains. The chain uses TRBV20-1 and TRBJ2-3, with 9 bases that match TRBD2. The CDR3 extends over 16 amino acids. The V gene end was trimmed by 0 bases and the J gene end by 2 bases; junction bases not matched to a gene: 6. CDR1 DFQATT and CDR2 SNEGSKA come from the germline V gene (reference sequence). Here the CDR3 reads CSARDSASGNTDTQYF. The CDR3 nucleotides are TGCAGTGCTAGAGATTCGGCTAGCGGGAACACAGATACGCAGTATTTT.

This clonotype was counted at least ten times. This beta chain came through as a stray read in a library set up for alpha chains, and its size says little. This chain links TRBV6-1 with TRBJ1-1; the match to TRBD1 covers 7 bases. Germline CDR1 is MNHNS and CDR2 is SASEGT. V was pared by 6 bases and J by 3 bases, with 10 bases of the junction left unmatched. CDR3 length: 15 amino acids. In DNA form, the CDR3 reads TGTGCCAGCAGGGGAGGAGGGGGCTGGGACACTGAAGCTTTCTTT. This sequence encodes CASRGGGGWDTEAFF.

This clonotype was observed many times. This beta chain came through as a stray read in a library set up for alpha chains, and its size says little. The chain couples TRBV11-3 to TRBJ2-1; 9 nucleotides match TRBD1. From germline, CDR1 is SGHNT and CDR2 YENEEA. The CDR3 consists of 15 residues. J was trimmed by 4 bases and V by 1 base; bases with no gene match: 2. CDR3: CASSLGGQGYNEQFF. The CDR3 bases are TGTGCCAGCAGCTTAGGGGGACAGGGTTACAATGAGCAGTTCTTC.

This clonotype came up a few times. A library made for alpha chains picked up this beta chain off target, so its size means little. The chain recombines TRBV12-3 or TRBV12-4 with TRBJ2-3, with no clear D. Deletions cut 0 bases from V and 3 bases from J, with 7 bases between. The CDR3 runs to 14 residues. CDR3 sequence reads: CASSLAPRTDTQYF. Here the CDR3 DNA reads TGTGCCAGCAGTTTAGCGCCCCGGACAGATACGCAGTATTTT.

This clonotype was observed at least ten times. This beta chain slipped into a library made for alpha chains as a stray read, so its size is not meaningful. Here the CDR3 reads CASSLMEGPGELFF. CDR3 in DNA: TGCGCCAGCAGCTTAATGGAGGGTCCCGGGGAGCTGTTTTTT. V and J are TRBV5-1 and TRBJ2-2, with D possibly TRBD2 on 6 matching bases. Germline CDR1 SGHRS, CDR2 YFSETQ. V lost 2 bases, J lost 6 bases, and 11 bases lay in between. The CDR3 has 14 amino acids.

By sample fraction, this clonotype is medium-sized (0.01 to 0.1%). For a library built for alpha chains, this beta chain is a stray read; little rests on its size. The V and J genes are TRBV28 and TRBJ2-3, with a weak D call TRBD1 (6 bases). The CDR3 runs 15 residues. V was shortened by 2 bases and J by 4 bases, with 13 bases between the two germline ends. The germline gives CDR1 MDHEN, CDR2 SYDVKM. The CDR3 DNA follows: TGTGCCAGCAGTTTAACAGGGATGTGGGCAGATACGCAGTATTTT. Protein: CASSLTGMWADTQYF.

This clonotype was seen many times. For a library built for alpha chains, this beta chain is a stray read; little rests on its size. This chain links TRBV6-1 with TRBJ2-2, with D perhaps matching TRBD1 (8 bases). Germline V gene data show CDR1 as MNHNS and CDR2 as SASEGT. The CDR3 has 14 amino acids. The V end was cut by 6 bases, the J end by 3 bases, with 11 bases between. The CDR3 sequence is CASRAGQDTGELFF. The CDR3 DNA follows: TGTGCCAGCAGAGCGGGACAGGACACCGGGGAGCTGTTTTTT.

This clonotype was recorded many times. Since it is a stray read in a library aimed at alpha chains, this beta chain has a size that is not meaningful. V gene TRBV28 combines with J gene TRBJ2-7; possibly TRBD1 for D (5 bases). Deletions cut 6 bases from V and 0 bases from J, with 9 bases between. The CDR3 length is 13 residues. Germline lookup yields CDR1 MDHEN and CDR2 SYDVKM. CDR3 loop: CASRSGASYEQYF. The CDR3 nucleotides are TGTGCCAGCAGATCTGGGGCCTCCTACGAGCAGTACTTC.